The sequence of this TCR beta chain was determined in a study of blood T cell repertoires in COVID-19. Between the trimmed V and J ends, which lost 5 bases and 7 bases, there was a span of 9 bases. The CDR3 spans 12 residues. Produced via immunoSEQ multiplex PCR; TCRdb's table is partial and in-frame only. Of around 340,000 clones listed, 65% to 90% are singletons. The chain carries TRBV12-3 or TRBV12-4 and TRBJ1-5, with D unresolved. Sequencing was performed on PBMCs or T cells enriched from blood (not recorded which). This sequence originates from a woman aged 35 to 49 with acute COVID-19. DNA for the CDR3: TGTGCCAGCAGTCCGTCCGTCCAGCCCCAGCATTTT. Encoded protein: CASSPSVQPQHF.